This T cell receptor beta chain was found in a study of blood T cell repertoires in COVID-19. The CDR3 runs 15 residues. Per germline, CDR1 MDHEN and CDR2 SYDVKM. The trim removed 5 bases at V and 3 bases at J, leaving 7 bases unmatched. In the authors' workflow: The authors estimated nucleated cell counts from reference gene primer amplification. Produced via immunoSEQ multiplex PCR; TCRdb's table is partial and in-frame only. D and trimming were read from the DNA, whereas the V and J calls and clone size are those reported in that table. Of hundreds of thousands of clones in the sample, about 88% were seen once.

The receptor comes from a man between 70 and 80 years old with acute or convalescent COVID-19. Sequencing was performed on peripheral blood. The V call is TRBV28, the J call TRBJ1-3, with 7 bases fitting TRBD1. The CDR3 coding sequence is TGTGCCAGCAGTACCCAGCAGGGGGATGGAAACACCATATATTTT. Its protein product is CASSTQQGDGNTIYF.